The subject of this entry is one T cell receptor beta chain. Antigen: not known. The data derive from a study of T cells in localized non-small cell lung cancer. General observations from the study: Paired adjacent lung recovered a median around 62 of the top 100 tumor clones. Compared with tumor, uninvolved adjacent lung displayed greater T cell clonality, ranking highest overall. Without multi-region sequencing, intratumor heterogeneity could not be excluded. Greater blood T cell density accompanied longer overall survival.

Measured with immunoSEQ multiplex PCR; TCRdb has only the in-frame clones, and not every one. The table shows about 40,000 clones, with 91% occurring only once. This CDR3 spans 15 amino acids. Germline CDR1 is WSHSY and CDR2 is SAAADI. V was clipped by 8 bases and J by 1 base, with 16 bases between them. This specimen was PBMCs, taken before any cancer treatment. V usage is TRBV10-2 and J usage is TRBJ2-3, with a possible D match to TRBD2 (5 bases). This TCR was recovered from a woman aged 40 to 75 with stage II lung adenocarcinoma. The chain's CDR3 is CASSPTGFGTDTQYF. The CDR3 coding sequence is TGCGCCAGCTCTCCCACGGGGTTCGGCACAGATACGCAGTATTTT.